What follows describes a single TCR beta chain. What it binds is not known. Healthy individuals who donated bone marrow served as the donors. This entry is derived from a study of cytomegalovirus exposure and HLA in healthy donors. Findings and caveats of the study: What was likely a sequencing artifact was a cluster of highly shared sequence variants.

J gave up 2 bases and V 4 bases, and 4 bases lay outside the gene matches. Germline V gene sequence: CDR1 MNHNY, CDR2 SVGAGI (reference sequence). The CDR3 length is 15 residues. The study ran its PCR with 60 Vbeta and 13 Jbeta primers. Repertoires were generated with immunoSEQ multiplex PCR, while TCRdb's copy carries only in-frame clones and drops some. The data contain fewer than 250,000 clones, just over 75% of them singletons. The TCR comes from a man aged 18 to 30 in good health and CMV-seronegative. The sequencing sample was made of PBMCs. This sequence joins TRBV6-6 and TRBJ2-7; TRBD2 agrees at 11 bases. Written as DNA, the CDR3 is TGTGCCAGCAGTTCCGGGACTAGCGGTACCTACGAGCAGTACTTC. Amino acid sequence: CASSSGTSGTYEQYF.